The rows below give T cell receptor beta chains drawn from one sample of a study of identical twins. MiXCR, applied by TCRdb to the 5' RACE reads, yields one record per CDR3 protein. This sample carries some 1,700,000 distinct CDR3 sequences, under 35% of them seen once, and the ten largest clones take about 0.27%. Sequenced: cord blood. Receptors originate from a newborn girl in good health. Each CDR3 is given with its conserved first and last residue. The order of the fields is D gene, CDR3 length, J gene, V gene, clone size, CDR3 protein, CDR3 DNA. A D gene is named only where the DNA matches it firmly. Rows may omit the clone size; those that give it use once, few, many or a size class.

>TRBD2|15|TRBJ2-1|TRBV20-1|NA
CSASTSGGPRNEQFF
TGCAGTGCCAGTACTAGCGGTGGGCCTAGGAATGAGCAGTTCTTC
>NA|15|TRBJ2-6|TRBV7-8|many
CASSFGFSGANVLTF
TGTGCCAGCAGCTTTGGGTTTTCTGGGGCCAACGTCCTGACTTTC
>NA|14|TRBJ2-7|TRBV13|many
CASSLRGHTYEQYF
TGTGCCAGCAGCTTAAGGGGACACACCTACGAGCAGTACTTC
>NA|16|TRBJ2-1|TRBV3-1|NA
CASSQVRGNSYNEQFF
TGTGCCAGCAGCCAAGTTCGAGGAAACTCCTACAATGAGCAGTTCTTC
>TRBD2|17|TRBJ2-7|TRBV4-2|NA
CASSLTSAGEGYNEQYF
TGTGCCAGCAGCCTCACGTCCGCGGGAGAGGGGTACAATGAGCAGTACTTC
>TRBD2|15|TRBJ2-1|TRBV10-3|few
CAISGGLGVQDEQFF
TGTGCCATCAGTGGGGGACTAGGGGTTCAGGATGAGCAGTTCTTC
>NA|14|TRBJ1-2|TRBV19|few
CASSHRSGGYGYTF
TGTGCCAGTAGTCATAGGAGTGGCGGCTATGGCTACACCTTC
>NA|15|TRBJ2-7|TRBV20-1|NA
CSARRPRASSYEQYF
TGCAGTGCTAGAAGGCCCCGGGCCTCCTCCTACGAGCAGTACTTC
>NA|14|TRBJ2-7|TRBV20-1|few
CSARDVSSYNEQYF
TGCAGTGCTAGAGACGTTAGCTCCTACAATGAGCAGTACTTC
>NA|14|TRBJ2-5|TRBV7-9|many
CASSFRRNQETQYF
TGTGCCAGCAGCTTCCGCAGGAACCAAGAGACCCAGTACTTC
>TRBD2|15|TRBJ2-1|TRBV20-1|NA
CSARVFRTSGSEQFF
TGCAGTGCTAGAGTGTTTCGGACTAGCGGGAGTGAGCAGTTCTTC
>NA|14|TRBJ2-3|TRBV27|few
CASSSPPNFDTQYF
TGTGCCAGCAGTTCACCCCCCAATTTTGATACGCAGTATTTT
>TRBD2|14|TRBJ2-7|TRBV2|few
CASRETSGYYEQYF
TGTGCCAGCAGGGAGACTAGCGGTTACTACGAGCAGTACTTC
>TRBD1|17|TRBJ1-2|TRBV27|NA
CASSVWRTGAPPYGYTF
TGTGCCAGCAGTGTATGGAGGACAGGGGCCCCGCCCTATGGCTACACCTTC
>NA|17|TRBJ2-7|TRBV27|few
CASSLSVSLSPPYEQYF
TGTGCCAGCAGTTTATCGGTGAGCTTATCGCCCCCCTACGAGCAGTACTTC
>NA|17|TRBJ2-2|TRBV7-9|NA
CASSLVFRRGNTGELFF
TGTGCCAGCAGCTTAGTTTTCAGGAGGGGGAACACCGGGGAGCTGTTTTTT
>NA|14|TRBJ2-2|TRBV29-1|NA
CSVVGTSNTGELFF
TGCAGCGTTGTGGGGACTTCGAACACCGGGGAGCTGTTTTTT
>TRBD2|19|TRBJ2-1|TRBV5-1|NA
CASSSGLAGGVVSYNEQFF
TGCGCCAGCAGCTCGGGACTAGCGGGGGGGGTCGTCTCCTACAATGAGCAGTTCTTC
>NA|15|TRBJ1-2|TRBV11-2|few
CASSPRRVRGYGYTF
TGTGCCAGCAGCCCAAGAAGGGTACGGGGCTATGGCTACACCTTC
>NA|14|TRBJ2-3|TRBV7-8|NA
CASSLMKGSDTQYF
TGTGCCAGCAGCTTAATGAAAGGTTCAGATACGCAGTATTTT
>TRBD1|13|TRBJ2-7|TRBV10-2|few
CASIEYRGNEQYF
TGCGCCAGCATCGAGTACAGGGGGAACGAGCAGTACTTC
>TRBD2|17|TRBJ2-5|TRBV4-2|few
CASSQEGYLAGQETQYF
TGTGCCAGCAGCCAAGAAGGGTATCTAGCGGGACAGGAGACCCAGTACTTC